The clone carrying this T cell receptor beta chain appeared a few times. The antigen remains undetermined. Sequenced material consisted of expressed TCRB transcripts (all of the isolated RNA was reverse transcribed). Libraries were prepared by immunoSEQ multiplex PCR; TCRdb keeps only in-frame clonotypes and omits some of them. The table lists 250,000 to 300,000 clones, 13% to 15% of them singletons, with 0.017% in the top ten. This sample is drawn from a study of beta chain features in type 1 diabetes. The study, taken as a whole, reports: PCR might pick shorter templates more often, in the same way for patients and controls. Significant though moderate, a shortening of TCRB CDR3s appeared in all four CD4+ subsets of Type 1 diabetes patients.

Each donor gave one heparinised blood draw averaging about 116 mL. Central memory, naive, regulatory and stem cell-like memory CD4+ cells were sorted by CD45RO/CCR7/CD25/CD127/CD95/CD27. The CDR3 is 15 residues long. V was cut by 0 bases and J by 7 bases, with 13 bases left in between. CDR1 and CDR2 from the germline V gene are SGDLS and YYNGEE. V gene TRBV9 combines with J gene TRBJ2-2, with D possibly being TRBD2 (6 bases). Sequenced sample: naive CD4+ T cells from blood. The sequence derives from a man under 40 with type 1 diabetes. The CDR3 loop is CASSVVGGSHGELFF. DNA of the CDR3: TGTGCCAGCAGCGTAGTCGGGGGTTCACACGGGGAGCTGTTTTTT.